The clone carrying this TCR beta chain was detected only a few times. Its antigen is still unknown. TCRdb's copy holds only in-frame clones and misses some; the assay was immunoSEQ multiplex PCR. The table records roughly 21,000 clones, roughly 82% of them present only once. From germline, CDR1 is SGHVS and CDR2 FQNEAQ. This CDR3 region has 16 residues. V lost 2 bases and J lost 2, with 13 bases in between. Before the COVID-19 pandemic, during about 2011-2019, CD4+ T cells were taken from unexposed donors. Isolation of CD4+ T cells took place after about eleven days in culture. Testing used SARS-CoV-2 S/N and four cold-coronavirus spikes on unexposed-donor CD4+ T cells, cells permitting. This record belongs to a study of CD4 T cells in relation to SARS-CoV-2 and coronaviruses. The study's findings and limits: This crossreactivity analysis covered spike protein alone, no other viral proteins. No donor gave both pre-pandemic and post-infection samples.

This sequence originates from a human donor in good health. This rearrangement joins TRBV7-8 to TRBJ1-5, with D perhaps matching TRBD1 (5 bases). Sequences were obtained from CD4+ T cells from PBMCs, cultured in vitro. The CDR3 here is CASSLLAREGNQPQHF. The CDR3 DNA follows: TGTGCCAGCAGCTTATTGGCCAGGGAAGGCAATCAGCCCCAGCATTTT.